This T cell receptor (beta chain) originates from a study of shared clonotypes between healthy human individuals. Germline loops: CDR1 DFQATT, CDR2 SNEGSKA (reference sequence). V gave up 3 bases and J gave up 7 bases, with 9 bases separating them. This CDR3 is 11 amino acids long. Profiled with immunoSEQ multiplex PCR; TCRdb holds only in-frame clones, not every one. The sample has some 2,500,000 clones, 85% to 95% seen once. The receptor was isolated from a man aged 18 to 35 in good health. Some clones in this sample may be carry-over from other donors' samples. Source material: naive CD4+ T cells from PBMCs. Subset denoted: CD45RA+ positively selected. The chain employs TRBV20-1 and TRBJ1-1; TRBD1 is a possible D gene (5 bases). CDR3 DNA: TGCAGTGCTAGTCGGGGGGATGAAGCTTTCTTT. This translates into CSASRGDEAFF.